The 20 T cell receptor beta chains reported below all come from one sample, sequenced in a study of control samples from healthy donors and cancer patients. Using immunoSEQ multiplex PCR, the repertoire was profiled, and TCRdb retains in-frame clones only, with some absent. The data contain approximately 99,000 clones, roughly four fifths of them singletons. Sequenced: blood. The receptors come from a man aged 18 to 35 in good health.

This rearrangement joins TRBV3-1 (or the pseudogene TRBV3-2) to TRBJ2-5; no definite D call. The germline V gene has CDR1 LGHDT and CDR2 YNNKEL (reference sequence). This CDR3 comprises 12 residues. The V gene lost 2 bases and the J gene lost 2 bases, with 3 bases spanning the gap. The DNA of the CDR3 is TGTGCCAGCAGCCAAACACAAGAGACCCAGTACTTC. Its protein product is CASSQTQETQYF.

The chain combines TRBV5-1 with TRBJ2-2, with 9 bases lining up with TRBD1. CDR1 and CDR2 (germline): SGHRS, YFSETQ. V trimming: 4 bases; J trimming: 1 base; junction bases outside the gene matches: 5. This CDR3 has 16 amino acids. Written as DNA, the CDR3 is TGCGCCAGCAGCCCCTGGGACAGGGTGAACACCGGGGAGCTGTTTTTT. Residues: CASSPWDRVNTGELFF.

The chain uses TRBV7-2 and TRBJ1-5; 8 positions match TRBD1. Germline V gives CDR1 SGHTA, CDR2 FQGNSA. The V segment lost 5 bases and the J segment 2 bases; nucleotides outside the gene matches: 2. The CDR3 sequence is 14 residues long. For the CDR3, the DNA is TGTGCCAGCAGCCCGGACAGGGGCAATCAGCCCCAGCATTTT. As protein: CASSPDRGNQPQHF.

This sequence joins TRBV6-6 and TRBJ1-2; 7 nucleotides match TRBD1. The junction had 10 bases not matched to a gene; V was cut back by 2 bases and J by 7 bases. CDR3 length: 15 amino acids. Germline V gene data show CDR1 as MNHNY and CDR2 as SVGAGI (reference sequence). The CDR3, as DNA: TGTGCCAGCAGTTACGGGGCCAGGGGGGGAAGTGGCTACACCTTC. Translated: CASSYGARGGSGYTF.

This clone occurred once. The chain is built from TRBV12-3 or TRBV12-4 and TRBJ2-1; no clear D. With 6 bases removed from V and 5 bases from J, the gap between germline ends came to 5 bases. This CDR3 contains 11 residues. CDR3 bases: TGTGCCAGCAGCCGGAACAATGAGCAGTTCTTC. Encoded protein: CASSRNNEQFF.

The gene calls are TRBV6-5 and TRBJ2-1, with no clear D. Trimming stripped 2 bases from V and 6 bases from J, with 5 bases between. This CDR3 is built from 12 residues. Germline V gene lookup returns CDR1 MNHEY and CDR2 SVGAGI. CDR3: CASSYRSNEQFF. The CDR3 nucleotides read TGTGCCAGCAGTTACCGCTCCAATGAGCAGTTCTTC.

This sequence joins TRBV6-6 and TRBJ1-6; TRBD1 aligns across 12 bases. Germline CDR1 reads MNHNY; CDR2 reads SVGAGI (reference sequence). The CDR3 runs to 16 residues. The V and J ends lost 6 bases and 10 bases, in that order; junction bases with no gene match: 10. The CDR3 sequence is CASRFRDRGPESPLHF. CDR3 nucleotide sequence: TGTGCCAGCAGGTTCCGGGACAGGGGGCCAGAGTCACCCCTCCACTTT.

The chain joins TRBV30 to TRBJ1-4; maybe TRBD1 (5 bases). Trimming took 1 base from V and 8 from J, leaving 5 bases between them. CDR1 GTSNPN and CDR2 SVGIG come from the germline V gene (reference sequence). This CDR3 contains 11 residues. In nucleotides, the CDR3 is TGTGCCTGGAGTGAGGGGGAAAAACTGTTTTTT. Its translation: CAWSEGEKLFF.

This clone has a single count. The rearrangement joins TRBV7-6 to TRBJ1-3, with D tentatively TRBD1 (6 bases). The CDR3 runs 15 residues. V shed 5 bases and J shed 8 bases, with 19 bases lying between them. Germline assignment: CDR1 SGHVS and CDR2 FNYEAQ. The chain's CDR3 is CASSAAPTGLDTIYF. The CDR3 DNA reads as TGTGCCAGCAGCGCAGCGCCGACAGGCCTAGACACCATATATTTT.

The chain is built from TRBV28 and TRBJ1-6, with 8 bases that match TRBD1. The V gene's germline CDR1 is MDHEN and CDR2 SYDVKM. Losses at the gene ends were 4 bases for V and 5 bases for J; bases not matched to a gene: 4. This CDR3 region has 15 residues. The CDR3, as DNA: TGTGCCAGCAGTTCGAGGGACAGGCATAATTCACCCCTCCACTTT. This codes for CASSSRDRHNSPLHF.

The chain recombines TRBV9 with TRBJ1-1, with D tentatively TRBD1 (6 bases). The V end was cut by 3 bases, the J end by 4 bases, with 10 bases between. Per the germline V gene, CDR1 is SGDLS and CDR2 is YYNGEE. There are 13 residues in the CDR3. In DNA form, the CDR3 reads TGTGCCAGCAGCGCCCAGACAGGCACTGAAGCTTTCTTT. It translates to CASSAQTGTEAFF.

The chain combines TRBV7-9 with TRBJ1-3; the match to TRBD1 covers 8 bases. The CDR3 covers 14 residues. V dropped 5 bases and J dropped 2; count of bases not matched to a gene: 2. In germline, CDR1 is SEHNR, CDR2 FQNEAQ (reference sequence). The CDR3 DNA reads TGTGCCAGCAGCCCGACAGGGGCTGGAAACACCATATATTTT. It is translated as CASSPTGAGNTIYF.

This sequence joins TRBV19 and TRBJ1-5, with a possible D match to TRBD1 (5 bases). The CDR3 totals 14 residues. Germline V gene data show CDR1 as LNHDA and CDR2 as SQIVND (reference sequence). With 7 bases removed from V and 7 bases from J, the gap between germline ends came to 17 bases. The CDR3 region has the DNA TGTGCCAGTACCCGGGGCCAGGGAAAACAGCCCCAGCATTTT. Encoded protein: CASTRGQGKQPQHF.

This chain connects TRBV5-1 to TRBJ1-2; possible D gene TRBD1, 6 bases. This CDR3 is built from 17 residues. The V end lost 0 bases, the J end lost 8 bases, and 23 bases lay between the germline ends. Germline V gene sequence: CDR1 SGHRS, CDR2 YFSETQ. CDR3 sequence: CASSLGPGRGGLSGYTF. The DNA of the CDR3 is TGCGCCAGCAGCTTGGGTCCGGGTCGCGGGGGCTTATCGGGCTACACCTTC.

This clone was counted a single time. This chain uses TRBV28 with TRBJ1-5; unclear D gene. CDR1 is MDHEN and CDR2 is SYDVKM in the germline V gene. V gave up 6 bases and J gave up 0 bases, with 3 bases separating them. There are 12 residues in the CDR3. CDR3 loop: CASRNSNQPQHF. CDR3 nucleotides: TGTGCCAGCAGGAATAGCAATCAGCCCCAGCATTTT.

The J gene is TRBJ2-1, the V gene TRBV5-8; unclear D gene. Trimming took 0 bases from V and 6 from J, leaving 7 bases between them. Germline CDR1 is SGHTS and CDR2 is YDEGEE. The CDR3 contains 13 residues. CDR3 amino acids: CASSLELGNEQFF. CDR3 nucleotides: TGTGCCAGCAGCTTGGAGCTGGGCAATGAGCAGTTCTTC.

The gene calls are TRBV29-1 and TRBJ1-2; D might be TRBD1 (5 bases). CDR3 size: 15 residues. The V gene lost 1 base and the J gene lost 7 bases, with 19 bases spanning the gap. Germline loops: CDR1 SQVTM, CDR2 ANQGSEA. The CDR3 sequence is CSVEATDGGRSGYTF. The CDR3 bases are TGCAGCGTTGAAGCGACAGATGGAGGCAGGTCTGGCTACACCTTC.

The CDR3 sequence: CASSQDVSSSGGNTDTQYF. DNA for the CDR3: TGCGCCAGCAGCCAAGACGTATCCTCTAGCGGGGGGAACACAGATACGCAGTATTTT. The chain couples TRBV4-1 to TRBJ2-3; the match to TRBD2 covers 11 bases. CDR1 MGHRA and CDR2 YSYEKL come from the germline V gene. The CDR3 is 19 amino acids. After removal of 0 bases from V and 2 bases from J, the junction contained 10 bases not matched to a gene.

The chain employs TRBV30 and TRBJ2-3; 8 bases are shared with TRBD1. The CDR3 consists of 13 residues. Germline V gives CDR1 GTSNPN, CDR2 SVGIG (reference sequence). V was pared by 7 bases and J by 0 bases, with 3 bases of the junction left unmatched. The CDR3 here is CALRTGSTDTQYF. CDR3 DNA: TGTGCCTTAAGGACAGGGAGCACAGATACGCAGTATTTT.

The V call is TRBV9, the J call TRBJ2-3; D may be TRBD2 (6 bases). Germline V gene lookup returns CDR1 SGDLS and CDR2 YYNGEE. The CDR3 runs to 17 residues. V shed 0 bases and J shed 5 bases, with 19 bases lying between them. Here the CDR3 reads CASSVGLDGGMGDTQYF. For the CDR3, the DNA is TGTGCCAGCAGCGTAGGTCTCGATGGCGGGATGGGAGATACGCAGTATTTT.